This T cell receptor beta chain was captured in a study of T cell responses to AZD1222 COVID-19 vaccine. In germline, CDR1 is KGHDR, CDR2 SFDVKD. V lost 4 bases, J lost 0 bases, and 11 bases lay in between. CDR3 length: 16 residues. Profiled with immunoSEQ multiplex PCR; TCRdb holds only in-frame clones, not every one. The sample contains 100,000 to 150,000 clones, over 75% of which appear only once. Comment on this clone: Its antigen is currently unknown.

Regarding the study as a whole: Repertoires were sampled only after the peak T cell response.

This clonotype was sampled from an adult in good health. The sample consisted of peripheral blood, taken on day 0 of AZD1222 vaccination. The rearrangement uses TRBV24-1 and TRBJ2-2, with D unclear. The CDR3 DNA reads TGTGCCACCAGTGACCCAGTGGGTACGAACACCGGGGAGCTGTTTTTT. Protein sequence: CATSDPVGTNTGELFF.